Below, one TCR beta chain is given with its context. The protocol was immunoSEQ multiplex PCR, while the TCRdb copy is restricted to in-frame clones and leaves out a portion. The table records roughly 59,000 clones, around 90% of them present only once. The sample belongs to a study of control samples from healthy donors and cancer patients. The TCR was taken from a man in his forties or fifties with colorectal cancer. Sequencing was performed on PBMCs.

The chain's CDR3 is CASSDWFSSYEQYF. The CDR3 DNA sequence: TGTGCCAGCAGTGACTGGTTCAGCTCCTACGAGCAGTACTTC. This rearrangement joins TRBV2 to TRBJ2-7; D not resolved. Germline V gives CDR1 SNHLY, CDR2 FYNNEI. V lost 3 bases and J 0 bases, leaving 9 bases between the germline ends. There are 14 residues in the CDR3.